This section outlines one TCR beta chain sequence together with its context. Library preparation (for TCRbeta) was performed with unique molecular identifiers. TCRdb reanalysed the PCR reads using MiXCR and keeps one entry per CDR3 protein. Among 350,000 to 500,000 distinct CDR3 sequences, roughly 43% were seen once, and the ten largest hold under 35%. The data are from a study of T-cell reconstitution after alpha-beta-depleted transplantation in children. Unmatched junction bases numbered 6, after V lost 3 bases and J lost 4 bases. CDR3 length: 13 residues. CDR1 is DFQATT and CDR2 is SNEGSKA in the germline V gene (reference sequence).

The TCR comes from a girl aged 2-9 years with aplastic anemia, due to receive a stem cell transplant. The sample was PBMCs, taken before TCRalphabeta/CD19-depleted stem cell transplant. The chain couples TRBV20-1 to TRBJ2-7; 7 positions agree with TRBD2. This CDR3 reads CSASWGGRYEQYF. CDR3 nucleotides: TGCAGTGCTAGCTGGGGGGGGAGGTACGAGCAGTACTTC.